This T cell receptor beta chain derives from a study of molecular identifiers for immune sequencing clone quantification. As previously described, bulk TCR libraries were made using listed TCR primers. In TCRdb, the PCR reads were re-called with MiXCR into one record per CDR3 protein. The data hold hundreds of thousands of distinct CDR3 sequences, with about 25% observed a single time. This clonotype has only a few counts. The junction departs from the called germline gene at one end, perhaps through a read error. CDR3 length: 13 amino acids. Germline lookup yields CDR1 MNHNY and CDR2 SVGAGI (reference sequence). A CD8+CD4-CCR7+CD45RA+ phenotype served as the sorting definition for naive CD8 T cells.

The sample comprised naive CD8+ T cells from blood, with Jurkat cell RNA spiked in. Described subset: FACS-sorted CD8+CD4-CCR7+CD45RA+ naive T cells. The clonotype originates from a human donor in good health. Some libraries in this study had Jurkat cell RNA spiked in. This chain links TRBV6-6 with TRBJ1-5; the D is unclear. The CDR3 DNA reads TGTGCCAGCTCGCAGAATAGCAATCGGCCCCAGCATTTT. Its protein is CASSQNSNRPQHF.